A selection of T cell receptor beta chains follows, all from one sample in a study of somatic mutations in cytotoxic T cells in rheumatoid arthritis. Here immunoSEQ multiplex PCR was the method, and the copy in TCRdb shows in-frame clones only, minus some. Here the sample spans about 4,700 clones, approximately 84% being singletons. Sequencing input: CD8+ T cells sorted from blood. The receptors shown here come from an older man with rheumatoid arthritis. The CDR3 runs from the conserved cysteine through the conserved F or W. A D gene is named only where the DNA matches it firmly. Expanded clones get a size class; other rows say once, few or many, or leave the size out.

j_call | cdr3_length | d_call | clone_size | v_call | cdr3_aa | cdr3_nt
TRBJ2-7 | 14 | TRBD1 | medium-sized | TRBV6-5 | CASSYGTGDYEQYF | TGTGCCAGCAGTTACGGGACAGGGGACTACGAGCAGTACTTC
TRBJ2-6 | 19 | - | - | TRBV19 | CASSMRGGQGGSGANVLTF | TGTGCCAGTAGTATGAGAGGTGGGCAGGGAGGCTCTGGGGCCAACGTCCTGACTTTC
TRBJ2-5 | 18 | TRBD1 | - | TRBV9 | CASSVVAPEDRVPETQYF | TGTGCCAGCAGCGTAGTGGCCCCCGAGGACAGGGTACCGGAGACCCAGTACTTC
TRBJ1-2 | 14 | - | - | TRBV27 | CASSLYTGSYGYTF | TGTGCCAGCAGTTTGTACACAGGGAGCTATGGCTACACCTTC
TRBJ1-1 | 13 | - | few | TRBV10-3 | CAIGRAWDTEAFF | TGTGCCATTGGGAGGGCCTGGGACACTGAAGCTTTCTTT
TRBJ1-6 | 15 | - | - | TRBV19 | CASSIYRQNNSPLHF | TGTGCCAGTAGTATTTACAGACAGAATAATTCACCCCTCCACTTT
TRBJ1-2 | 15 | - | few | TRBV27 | CASSPESWPSYGYTF | TGTGCCAGCAGTCCGGAGAGCTGGCCGTCTTATGGCTACACCTTC
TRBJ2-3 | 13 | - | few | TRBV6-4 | CASSDSASATQYF | TGTGCCAGCAGTGACTCGGCTAGCGCTACGCAGTATTTT
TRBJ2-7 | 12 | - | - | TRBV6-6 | CASIGGEYEQYF | TGTGCCAGCATAGGAGGGGAATACGAGCAGTACTTC
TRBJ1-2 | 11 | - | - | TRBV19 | CATTGYYGYTF | TGTGCCACCACAGGGTACTATGGCTACACCTTC
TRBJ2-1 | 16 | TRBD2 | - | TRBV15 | CATSRVGGGFYNEQFF | TGTGCCACCAGCAGAGTGGGCGGGGGGTTCTACAATGAGCAGTTCTTC
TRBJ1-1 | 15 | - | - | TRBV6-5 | CASSIYGREATEAFF | TGTGCCAGCAGTATTTACGGGAGGGAGGCCACTGAAGCTTTCTTT
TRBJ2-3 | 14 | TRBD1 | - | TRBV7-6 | CASSNGQGVDTQYF | TGTGCCAGCAGCAACGGACAGGGGGTAGATACGCAGTATTTT
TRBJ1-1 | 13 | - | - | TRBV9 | CASSVVSGSEAFF | TGTGCCAGCAGCGTAGTTTCAGGGTCTGAAGCTTTCTTT
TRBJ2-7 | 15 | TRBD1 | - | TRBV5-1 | CASSRGTGGSYEQYF | TGCGCCAGCAGCCGGGGGACAGGGGGTTCCTACGAGCAGTACTTC
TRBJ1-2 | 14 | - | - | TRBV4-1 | CASSHRTRNYGYTF | TGCGCCAGCAGCCACAGAACCCGTAACTATGGCTACACCTTC
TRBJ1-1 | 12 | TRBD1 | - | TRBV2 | CAITDRGEEAFF | TGTGCCATAACGGACAGGGGCGAGGAAGCTTTCTTT
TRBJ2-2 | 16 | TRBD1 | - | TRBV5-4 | CASSLEGARSTGELFF | TGTGCCAGCAGCTTGGAGGGGGCGCGTAGCACCGGGGAGCTGTTTTTT
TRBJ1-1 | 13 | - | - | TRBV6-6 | CASSSRVNTEAFF | TGTGCCAGCAGTTCCCGAGTGAACACTGAAGCTTTCTTT
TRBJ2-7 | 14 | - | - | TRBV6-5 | CASRLLAQQYEQYF | TGTGCCAGCAGATTGCTAGCGCAGCAGTACGAGCAGTACTTC
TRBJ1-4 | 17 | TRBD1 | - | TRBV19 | CASSPDRGGTTNEKLFF | TGTGCCAGTAGTCCCGACAGGGGGGGGACTACTAATGAAAAACTGTTTTTT
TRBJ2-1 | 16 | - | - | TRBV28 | CASLFSYLSSYNEQFF | TGTGCCAGTCTCTTTTCCTACCTGAGCTCCTACAATGAGCAGTTCTTC
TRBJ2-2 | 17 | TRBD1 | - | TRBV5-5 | CASSFPGDRGDTGELFF | TGTGCCAGCAGCTTCCCCGGGGACAGGGGAGACACCGGGGAGCTGTTTTTT
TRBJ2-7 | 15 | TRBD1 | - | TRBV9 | CASSVGTGDFYEQYF | TGTGCCAGCAGCGTAGGGACAGGGGACTTCTACGAGCAGTACTTC
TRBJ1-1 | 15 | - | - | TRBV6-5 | CASSYSGQGNTEAFF | TGTGCCAGCAGTTACTCAGGCCAGGGGAACACTGAAGCTTTCTTT
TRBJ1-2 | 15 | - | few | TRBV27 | CASSLTDGGDYGYTF | TGTGCCAGCAGTTTAACAGACGGGGGGGACTATGGCTACACCTTC
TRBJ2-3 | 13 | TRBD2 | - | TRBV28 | CATGGSASFPQYF | TGTGCCACGGGGGGTAGCGCCTCCTTTCCGCAGTATTTT
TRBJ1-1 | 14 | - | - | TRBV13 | CASSYGLGAREAFF | TGTGCCAGCAGCTATGGCCTTGGGGCGCGTGAGGCTTTCTTT
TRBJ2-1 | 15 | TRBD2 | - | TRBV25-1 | CASSVIAGAYNEQFF | TGTGCCAGCAGTGTAATAGCGGGAGCCTACAATGAGCAGTTCTTC
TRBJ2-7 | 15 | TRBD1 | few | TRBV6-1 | CASSEEGTASYEQYF | TGTGCCAGCAGTGAAGAGGGGACAGCATCCTACGAGCAGTACTTC
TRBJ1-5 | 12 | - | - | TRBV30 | CAWSTGNQPQHF | TGTGCCTGGAGTACGGGTAATCAGCCCCAGCATTTT
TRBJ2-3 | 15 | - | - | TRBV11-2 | CASSPQAAREDTQYF | TGTGCCAGCAGCCCCCAGGCCGCGCGGGAAGATACGCAGTATTTT
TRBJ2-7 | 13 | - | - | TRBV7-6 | CASSQGGAYEQYF | TGTGCCAGCAGCCAAGGGGGGGCTTACGAGCAGTACTTC
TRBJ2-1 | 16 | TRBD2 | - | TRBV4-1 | CASSQLTSLTHNEQFF | TGCGCCAGCAGCCAACTGACTAGCTTGACGCACAATGAGCAGTTCTTC
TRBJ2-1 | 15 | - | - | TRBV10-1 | CASSASARTYNEQFF | TGCGCCAGCAGTGCTTCAGCTAGAACCTACAATGAGCAGTTCTTC
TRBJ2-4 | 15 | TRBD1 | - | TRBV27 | CASSEDRDNKNIQYF | TGTGCCAGCAGTGAGGACAGGGATAATAAAAACATTCAGTACTTC
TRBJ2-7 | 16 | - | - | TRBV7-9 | CASSLVGLAGDYEQYF | TGTGCCAGCAGCTTAGTAGGTTTGGCAGGGGACTACGAGCAGTACTTC
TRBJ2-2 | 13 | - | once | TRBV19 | CASSITEGGELFF | TGTGCCAGTAGTATAACAGAGGGCGGGGAGCTGTTTTTT
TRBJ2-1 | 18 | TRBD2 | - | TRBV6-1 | CASSAGTSVTSSYNEQFF | TGTGCCAGCAGTGCCGGGACTAGCGTTACGAGCTCCTACAATGAGCAGTTCTTC
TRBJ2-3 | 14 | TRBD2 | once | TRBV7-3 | CASSLYSGPDTQYF | TGTGCCAGCAGCCTCTATAGCGGGCCAGATACGCAGTATTTT
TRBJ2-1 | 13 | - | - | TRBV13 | CASSVRGSGEQFF | TGTGCCAGCAGCGTCAGGGGCTCGGGTGAGCAGTTCTTC
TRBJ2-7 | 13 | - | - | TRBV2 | CASKVGSSYEQYF | TGTGCCAGCAAGGTCGGGAGCTCCTACGAGCAGTACTTC
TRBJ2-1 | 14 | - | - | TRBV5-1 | CASSLAVSYNEQFF | TGCGCCAGCAGCTTGGCGGTTTCCTACAATGAGCAGTTCTTC
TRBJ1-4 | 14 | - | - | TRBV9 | CASSVEGAEEKLFF | TGTGCCAGCAGCGTAGAAGGGGCGGAGGAAAAACTGTTTTTT
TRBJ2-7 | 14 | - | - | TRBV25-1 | CASSEPSGFHEQYF | TGTGCCAGCAGTGAACCCTCGGGTTTCCACGAGCAGTACTTC
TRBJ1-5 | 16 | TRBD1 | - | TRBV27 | CASSFSGGTANQPQHF | TGTGCCAGCAGTTTTTCAGGGGGGACAGCAAATCAGCCCCAGCATTTT
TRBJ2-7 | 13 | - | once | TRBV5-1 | CASSADTSYEQYF | TGCGCCAGCAGCGCAGACACCTCCTACGAGCAGTACTTC
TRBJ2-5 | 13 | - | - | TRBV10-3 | CAISEESGETQYF | TGTGCCATCAGCGAAGAGAGTGGAGAGACCCAGTACTTC
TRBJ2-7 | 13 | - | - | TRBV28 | CASSYTVVREQYF | TGTGCCAGCAGTTATACAGTGGTGAGAGAGCAGTACTTC
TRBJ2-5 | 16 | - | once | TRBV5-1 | CASSGGGTVGGETQYF | TGCGCCAGCAGCGGTGGTGGGACAGTTGGGGGGGAGACCCAGTACTTC
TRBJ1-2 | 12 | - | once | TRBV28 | CASSLDSRGYTF | TGTGCCAGCAGTCTGGACAGCCGGGGCTACACCTTC